The sequence of this TCR beta chain was determined in a study of shared clonotypes between healthy human individuals (dated by TCRdb to 2018 to 2020). Background for the entire study: The cohort comprised a couple of women and three men aged 18 to 49 years. For each donor, CD4 naive and CD4 memory were each given three plates, CD8 naive was given two plates, and CD8 memory was given one plate. To increase sequencing depth and limit assay-specific biases, TCR repertoire library preparation and sequencing were carried out by different laboratories using diverse techniques. Each donor's leukapheresis produced roughly between about 0.8 and 8.9 billion PBMCs. To estimate repertoire size and how much clonotypes are shared between individuals, the study performed deep sequencing of blood TCR repertoires from a few healthy adults. Paper-wide results and their limitations: Because the study included only a small number of donors, the genetic and exposure-history diversity represented was limited. Incomplete sequencing was indicated by rarefaction of sorted-subset datasets, despite the large sequencing depth. Pairwise subsampling indicated that sequencing depth was expected to affect the degree of clonotype sharing among donors. Higher generation probabilities were observed for clonotypes shared by all four sorted-subset donors than for non-shared clonotypes. When a few donors were compared, the shared fraction of clonotypes was roughly 4.8% for naive CD4, about 4% for naive CD8, 2% to 2.5% for memory CD4, and roughly 0.43% for memory CD8. Naive subsets generally had larger estimated clonotype richness than memory subsets did. Sampling was restricted to blood, and TCR repertoires in tissues likely differ from the TCR repertoires found in blood.

Worth noting for this clone: The specificity of this receptor is unknown. Base qualities are missing; no much larger clone stands one base away.

The donors were healthy, HIV-negative adults who had no recently reported acute infections or vaccinations. All donors were Caucasian adults living in Nashville, Tennessee, USA. CD4+ T cells were enriched by magnetic negative selection; naive cells were then positively selected on CD45RA, and the negative fraction formed the memory subset. After blood collection by leukapheresis, PBMCs were isolated using Ficoll-Histopaque density gradient centrifugation and then cryopreserved in the vapor phase of liquid nitrogen. Analytical flow cytometry was used to check the purity and quantity of every magnetically sorted T cell population. From each sorted fraction, genomic DNA was isolated and quantified by UV absorbance on a Nanodrop 2000c. Relative to germline, V is 5 bases shorter and J is 8 bases shorter, with 23 bases between their ends. From the cysteine through the phenylalanine, the CDR3 covers 16 amino acids. The CDR3 DNA has 48 bases and is translated from base 1.

Using the deep immunoSEQ assay, multiplex PCR amplified TCR CDR3 regions from genomic DNA. Extracted genomic DNA from each cell subset was spread evenly across all wells of several immunoSEQ 96-well plates, with each plate serving as a replicate. For sorted subsets, about 0.2 ug genomic DNA, equal to tens of thousands of T cell genomes, was loaded into each replicate PCR. Purified libraries were measured with a Qubit 3.0 fluorometer, size-checked on a Bioanalyzer 2100, and measured again with the KAPA Library Quantification kit. Each immunoSEQ 96-well plate was sequenced on its own single-read 150-cycle Illumina NextSeq 550 flow cell. On the study's bioinformatics: Because only junctional sequences without quality scores were contained in the immunoSEQ output, filtering matching that applied to full-length reads could not be performed. Sequences were annotated with PyIR, a Python wrapper for IgBLAST v1.9, and V/J genes and CDR3 were assigned using IMGT germline references. Reads were filtered out if the reads had weak V/J assignments (E-value above 1e-6), no CDR3, stop codons, out-of-frame junctions, or ambiguous translated residues. V3J clonotypes were defined by identical inferred V gene, J gene, and CDR3 amino acid sequence. Percentage overlap between repertoires was computed as shared unique clonotypes divided by the size of the smaller repertoire. Richness of each repertoire was evaluated using RTK rarefaction, the Chao1 estimator, and Recon v2.1 estimates of unobserved clonotypes. Generation probabilities for all TCRbeta clonotypes obtained by the gDNA method from a few donors were computed using OLGA. Drawn from immuneACCESS, this table holds only the in-frame rearrangements with V and J called that TCRdb kept. Clones are partly lost; checked studies trace under half to an unresolved V gene and leave the rest unexplained. V and J calls and clone size are given by that table; D and trimming were obtained from the DNA. The sample records more than 900,000 clones, roughly 74% of which are singletons. The ten largest clones take up 0.6% to 0.75% of the sample.

Sequencing was carried out using memory CD4+ T cells from PBMCs. This specimen's cell subset or site label, interpreted: CD45RA-negative fraction. The chain joins TRBV5-3 to TRBJ1-3; a weak D assignment points to TRBD1 (5 bases agree). TRBV5-3 carries the ORF label, with uncertain function. This TCR was sampled from a man aged 18 to 29 in good health. Some clones in this sample may be carry-over from other donors' samples. The DNA reads TGTGCCAGAAGAGTGAAGGTTGGGACGGTCGGGCACACCATATATTTT. Its protein reads: CARRVKVGTVGHTIYF.